Included here is one T cell receptor beta chain sequence, with context. This clone was detected only a few times. Its antigen is currently not known. Per-base qualities were not stored, and no clone one base away is much larger. The immunoSEQ assay was used to sequence the CDR3 region of the TCR beta chain. On the authors' methods: T-cell fraction, clonal dominance and maximum TCR clone frequency were calculated for each specimen. The table comes from immuneACCESS by way of TCRdb, which keeps in-frame sequences with V and J called. Part of the clones is missing from these tables; in studies checked, under half for an unresolved V gene and the rest for unknown reasons. Clonal size and the V and J genes are those of that table, whereas D and trimming came from the DNA. The sample table holds about 9,000 clones, of which 50% to 75% were seen once. The ten largest clones take up 25% to 35% of the sample.

Specimens of bladder lesions were obtained during transurethral resection and kept at -80C. From bladder specimens obtained at transurethral resection, DNA was extracted. Unmatched junction bases come to 8, with V trimmed by 5 bases and J by 6 bases. CDR3 length: 16 amino acids, cysteine to phenylalanine. Solely the CDR3 DNA is kept, with 48 bases framed from the first base. Taken from the germline V gene, the CDR1 and CDR2 loops are MGHRA and YSYEKL. This sample stems from a study of T cell repertoires in urothelial bladder cancer (dated by TCRdb to the late 2010s). In the study overall: Of the 12 resected lesions, three were clinical stage cT0, three were cTa, three were cT1, and three were cT2 or greater. A total of twelve resected bladder lesions, made up of urothelial carcinoma (UC+) and benign (UC-) specimens, were studied. The study compared TCR repertoire clonality in bladder tumors with that in benign bladder inflammation. Around 11 patients who had bladder lesions and were undergoing transurethral resection were prospectively identified. What the work shows at the level of the full study, not this receptor alone: A median tumor infiltrating lymphocyte percentage of approximately 2% was observed in carcinoma specimens, compared with about 12% in benign specimens. Fewer T cells were found in urothelial carcinoma specimens than in benign specimens, with medians of 5,569 and 25,872, respectively. A single T-cell clone reached up to roughly 17% of infiltrating lymphocytes in carcinoma specimens, compared with 1.5% to 2% in benign specimens.

The sequence was obtained from a human donor with urothelial carcinoma. The V gene is TRBV4-1 and the J gene is TRBJ1-6, with 9 middle bases fitting TRBD1. Specimen: tumor-infiltrating cells from bladder cancer. The nucleotide sequence is given as TGCGCCAGCAGCTCCCCCGGGACAGGGACTAATTCACCCCTCCACTTT. It specifies CASSSPGTGTNSPLHF.